Listed below are T cell receptor beta chains from one sample, sequenced in a study of T-cell memory formation after mild COVID-19. TCRdb used MiXCR to reprocess the 5' RACE reads, holding one entry per CDR3 protein. Of over 350,000 distinct CDR3 sequences listed, less than 25% are singletons. The source material was PBMCs or a T cell subset sorted from them (not recorded which). These receptors were collected from an adult woman who had mild COVID-19 (a few samples of this study predate the infection). Cell type and time point are not known. The CDR3 runs from the conserved cysteine through the conserved F or W. D genes are given only for firm matches. Clone size is not always given. Where it is, it says once, few, many or a class for expanded clones.

TRBJ2-3 | TRBV4-2 | NA | many | TGTGCCAGCAGCCAGTCCTCGGGGGACACAGATACGCAGTATTTT | CASSQSSGDTDTQYF
TRBJ2-7 | TRBV7-9 | NA | few | TGTGCCAGCAGCGATCCGGGAGAGTCCTACGAGCAGTACTTC | CASSDPGESYEQYF
TRBJ1-1 | TRBV7-9 | NA | NA | TGTGCCAGCAGCTTGGGACTCATACCCGCTGAAGCTTTCTTT | CASSLGLIPAEAFF
TRBJ2-7 | TRBV14 | NA | few | TGTGCCAGCAGCCAAGAAGCGGCAGCCAAGGGGGAGCAGTACTTC | CASSQEAAAKGEQYF
TRBJ1-1 | TRBV6-4 | NA | few | TGTGCCAGCAGTGACCCCGGGACCGAAGCAAGGTATCACACTGAAGCTTTCTTT | CASSDPGTEARYHTEAFF
TRBJ1-5 | TRBV12-3/TRBV12-4 | TRBD1 | many | TGTGCCAGCAGGGAGGGGACAGCGAATCAGCCCCAGCATTTT | CASREGTANQPQHF
TRBJ1-1 | TRBV12-3/TRBV12-4 | NA | NA | TGTGCCAGCAGCCCCGGGGCCGACCCGGGGACTGAAGCTTTCTTT | CASSPGADPGTEAFF
TRBJ2-5 | TRBV7-8 | NA | NA | TGTGCCAGCAGCCGTTCCGGGACTGAGGGGGGAGAGACCCAGTACTTC | CASSRSGTEGGETQYF
TRBJ2-7 | TRBV7-3 | TRBD1 | many | TGTGCCAGCAGCCGGACAGGGGACTACGAGCAGTACTTC | CASSRTGDYEQYF
TRBJ1-1 | TRBV12-3/TRBV12-4 | NA | NA | TGTGCCAGCATCACAGACGCGCAGGGTAATCGGGTCACTGAAGCTTTCTTT | CASITDAQGNRVTEAFF
TRBJ2-7 | TRBV12-3/TRBV12-4 | NA | few | TGTGCCAGCAGGGACTCGGCGGGATCCTACGAGCAGTACTTC | CASRDSAGSYEQYF
TRBJ2-3 | TRBV7-9 | NA | few | TGTGCCAGCAGCGTGGGGCCAGGGGCAGATACGCAGTATTTT | CASSVGPGADTQYF
TRBJ2-1 | TRBV24-1 | NA | NA | TGTGCCACCCCTATCGTGTTTTGCTCCTACAATGAGCAGTTCTTC | CATPIVFCSYNEQFF
TRBJ2-7 | TRBV18 | NA | NA | TGTGCCAGCTCGCCTCGGGAGTCCCCAACCTACGAGCAGTACTTC | CASSPRESPTYEQYF
TRBJ2-7 | TRBV5-1 | NA | NA | TGCGCCAGCAGCCAGACTACGGCCGAGCAGTACTTC | CASSQTTAEQYF
TRBJ2-1 | TRBV9 | TRBD2 | few | TGTGCCAGCAGCGTATCGGGGACTACCTACAATGAGCAGTTCTTC | CASSVSGTTYNEQFF
TRBJ2-1 | TRBV27 | TRBD1 | few | TGTGCCAGCAGTTTATCCGGGACAGGGGGCCTATCCTACAATGAGCAGTTCTTC | CASSLSGTGGLSYNEQFF
TRBJ2-7 | TRBV7-2 | TRBD2 | many | TGTGCCAGCAGCTTAGTGGCTAGCGGGAGCCCCTACGAGCAGTACTTC | CASSLVASGSPYEQYF
TRBJ2-7 | TRBV29-1 | NA | few | TGCAGCGTTGTGATGCGGAGCTCCTACGAGCAGTACTTC | CSVVMRSSYEQYF
TRBJ2-3 | TRBV2 | NA | NA | TGTGCCAGCAGTGAAGGCCGGGGGAGCACAGATACGCAGTATTTT | CASSEGRGSTDTQYF
TRBJ2-7 | TRBV6-5 | TRBD2 | few | TGTGCCAGCAGTTACTCACTAGCGGGGTCCTACGAGCAGTACTTC | CASSYSLAGSYEQYF
TRBJ2-7 | TRBV12-3/TRBV12-4 | NA | NA | TGTGCCAGCAGTCGGGGACGGGTAAGCTCCTACGAGCAGTACTTC | CASSRGRVSSYEQYF
TRBJ1-2 | TRBV5-6 | NA | NA | TGTGCCAGCAGCTTGGTTGCGGAGTATGGCTACACCTTC | CASSLVAEYGYTF
TRBJ1-1 | TRBV29-1 | NA | NA | TGCAGCGTTGGTGAAGGGGTCACTGAAGCTTTCTTT | CSVGEGVTEAFF
TRBJ2-1 | TRBV7-9 | NA | few | TGTGCCAGCACCACTACCGCCCCGGACACCCGCCAGGGGCAGTTCTTC | CASTTTAPDTRQGQFF
TRBJ2-3 | TRBV12-3/TRBV12-4 | NA | few | TGTGCCAGCAGTTTCCGGGTGACAGATACGCAGTATTTT | CASSFRVTDTQYF
TRBJ2-4 | TRBV5-6 | TRBD2 | few | TGTGCCAGCAGCACTGGGGGGGGTTTAAACATTCAGTACTTC | CASSTGGGLNIQYF
TRBJ2-1 | TRBV5-1 | NA | few | TGCGCCAGCAGCCGGCATAGCTCCTACAATGAGCAGTTCTTC | CASSRHSSYNEQFF
TRBJ2-7 | TRBV30 | TRBD2 | NA | TGTGCCTGGAGTGTATGGCCTAGCGGAGAAAACTACGAGCAGTACTTC | CAWSVWPSGENYEQYF
TRBJ1-6 | TRBV20-1 | NA | few | TGCAGTGCTGGGGTTAGGAATTCACCCCTCCACTTT | CSAGVRNSPLHF
TRBJ2-1 | TRBV27 | TRBD2 | NA | TGTGCCAGCAGTTCTCGACTAGCGGGAGCGGTTAATGAGCAGTTCTTC | CASSSRLAGAVNEQFF
TRBJ2-3 | TRBV7-9 | TRBD1 | few | TGTGCCAGCAGCTTGGCGGCAGGGGGCTTTCCAGATACGCAGTATTTT | CASSLAAGGFPDTQYF
TRBJ1-1 | TRBV11-3 | NA | few | TGTGCCAGCATGGAGGTAACTGAAGCTTTCTTT | CASMEVTEAFF
TRBJ2-1 | TRBV5-1 | TRBD1 | NA | TGCGCCAGCACAGGGGGCTCCTACAATGAGCAGTTCTTC | CASTGGSYNEQFF
TRBJ2-3 | TRBV7-9 | TRBD2 | NA | TGTGCCAGCAAACCGCCCCTTCGACTAGCGGGAAGCACAGATACGCAGTATTTT | CASKPPLRLAGSTDTQYF
TRBJ1-6 | TRBV10-3 | TRBD1 | NA | TGTGCCATCAGTGTTGGACAGGGAGATTCACCCCTCCACTTT | CAISVGQGDSPLHF
TRBJ1-2 | TRBV5-6 | NA | NA | TGTGCCAGCAGCCCCCCGGGGTCCGGGGGCTATGGCTACACCTTC | CASSPPGSGGYGYTF
TRBJ2-1 | TRBV7-3 | TRBD2 | NA | TGTGCCAGCAGCTCCGGGACTAGCGAATACAATGAGCAGTTCTTC | CASSSGTSEYNEQFF
TRBJ2-1 | TRBV24-1 | TRBD2 | few | TGTGCCACCAGTGCCCCCGGGAGGGGACACAATGAGCAGTTCTTC | CATSAPGRGHNEQFF
TRBJ2-7 | TRBV5-1 | NA | NA | TGCGCCAGCAGCCCGGTTGACAGCTACGAGCAGTACTTC | CASSPVDSYEQYF
TRBJ1-6 | TRBV5-6 | NA | few | TGTGCCAGCAGCCACTCTTATAATTCACCCCTCCACTTT | CASSHSYNSPLHF